This T cell receptor (beta chain) derives from a study of cytomegalovirus exposure and HLA in healthy donors. Study outcomes and limitations: The investigators catalogued 160 or so TCR beta chains as cytomegalovirus-associated. Later analysis demonstrated an association between a missense DCLRE1C variant and TCR beta V- and J-gene trimming. Later on, an analysis found that several of the most significant clusters appeared to be linked to common viral pathogens, which included parvovirus B19.

Trimming took 6 bases from V and 10 from J, leaving 15 bases between them. The CDR3 runs to 11 residues. Germline-derived CDR1 and CDR2 are DFQATT and SNEGSKA (reference sequence). In the case of this clone: Its antigen is not identified.

PCR involved 60 Vbeta and 13 Jbeta primers. Here immunoSEQ multiplex PCR was the method, and the copy in TCRdb shows in-frame clones only, minus some. Found here are under 200,000 clones, roughly four fifths of them singletons; the top ten hold about 0.98%. The chain couples TRBV20-1 to TRBJ1-1; D not resolved. Source material: PBMCs. The receptor comes from a girl aged 2 to 9 in good health and CMV-seropositive. This CDR3 reads CSAQNPRAAFF. The CDR3 DNA is TGCAGTGCACAAAACCCGAGGGCAGCTTTCTTT.